The 22 T cell receptor beta chains in this list originate from one sample, sequenced in a study of graft-versus-host responses after intestinal transplantation. Sequenced by immunoSEQ multiplex PCR; TCRdb stores in-frame clones only, minus some. The profile shows 75,000 to 100,000 clones, roughly 83% of them singletons. This material consisted of PBMCs, taken 255 days after intestinal transplant. These receptors were obtained from a human patient who received an intestinal transplant, so some T cells may come from the graft donor.

In this sample, this clone turned up once. V gene TRBV6-1 combines with J gene TRBJ2-7; 14 bases line up with TRBD2. Per germline, CDR1 MNHNS and CDR2 SASEGT. CDR3 size: 15 residues. With V trimmed by 6 bases and J by 6 bases, 7 bases remained unmatched. CDR3 coding DNA: TGTGCCAGCAGCGAACCGGGACTAGCGGGAGTCGAGCAGTACTTC. The encoded protein is CASSEPGLAGVEQYF.

CDR3 sequence (DNA): TGTGCCAGCAGTCCGGGACAGGGGGCCACCGGGGAGCTGTTTTTT. Protein product: CASSPGQGATGELFF. The chain carries TRBV25-1 and TRBJ2-2, with 12 bases lining up with TRBD1. This CDR3 is 15 amino acids long. J lost 4 bases, V lost 5 bases, and 2 bases had no gene match. From germline, CDR1 is MGHDK and CDR2 SYGVNS.

The V gene is TRBV28, the J gene TRBJ1-4; D gene unclear. The CDR3 totals 13 residues. The germline V gene encodes CDR1 MDHEN and CDR2 SYDVKM. Between the trimmed V and J ends, which lost 5 bases and 0 bases, there was a span of 4 bases. Here the CDR3 reads CASSGATNEKLFF. The CDR3 nucleotides are TGTGCCAGCAGTGGGGCAACTAATGAAAAACTGTTTTTT.

A word on this clone: This likely comes from a read error, as the CDR3 has no conserved phenylalanine or tryptophan at its end. The DNA is left out, because the CDR3 cannot be placed on it with certainty; the CDR3 is given as TCRdb lists it. The V and J genes are TRBV19 and TRBJ1-2; the listed D gene, TRBD1, was not tested against the DNA. In germline, CDR1 is LNHDA, CDR2 SQIVND (reference sequence). The CDR3 extends over 16 residues, inclusive of both ends. CDR3 in amino acids: CASSIEVREDSSLDLS.

The chain combines TRBV2 with TRBJ1-1; TRBD1 might be the D (5 bases). V was pared by 5 bases and J by 0 bases, with 10 bases between. Germline CDR1 is SNHLY and CDR2 is FYNNEI. The CDR3 extends over 14 amino acids. The CDR3 DNA reads TGTGCCAGCAGTCTTGGGACGGTGAACACTGAAGCTTTCTTT. Residues: CASSLGTVNTEAFF.

The CDR3, as DNA: TGTGCCAGCAGCGTAGGGGACACTGAAGCTTTCTTT. Its translation: CASSVGDTEAFF. This sequence joins TRBV9 and TRBJ1-1; no reliable D call. The CDR3 spans 12 residues. Trimming took 0 bases from V and 3 from J, leaving 3 bases between them. Germline V gene data show CDR1 as SGDLS and CDR2 as YYNGEE.

The chain recombines TRBV28 with TRBJ1-1, with 7 bases aligning to TRBD1. The CDR3 is 14 residues long. Germline trimming cut 7 bases from V and 6 bases from J; bases unmatched to any gene: 11. Germline CDR1 MDHEN, CDR2 SYDVKM. CDR3 coding DNA: TGTGCCAGCACGGAACATCGGGACAGTCCTGAAGCTTTCTTT. Its translation: CASTEHRDSPEAFF.

Many counts were recorded for this clone. The sample carries other DNA sequences with the same CDR3. The chain is built from TRBV7-8 and TRBJ2-5; D remains ambiguous. The V end was cut by 1 base, the J end by 5 bases, with 5 bases between. CDR1 and CDR2 (germline): SGHVS, FQNEAQ. The CDR3 has 12 residues. The CDR3 DNA reads as TGTGCCAGCAGCTTAGTTAGCGAGACCCAGTACTTC. Its translation is CASSLVSETQYF.

The chain couples TRBV21-1 to TRBJ2-1; the DNA was not used to check the table's D call, TRBD2. TRBV21-1 is recorded as a pseudogene. This CDR3 is built from 16 residues. CDR3 DNA: TGTGCCAGCAGCGAACGGACTAGCGGATCCTACAATGAGCAGTTCTTC. The encoded protein is CASSERTSGSYNEQFF.

This clone is a singleton in its sample. V is TRBV5-6 and J is TRBJ2-2, with a tentative D call TRBD2 (6 bases). CDR1 and CDR2 (germline): SGHDT, YYEEEE. The V and J ends lost 3 bases and 0 bases respectively, with 9 bases between them. The CDR3 spans 15 residues. The CDR3 protein is CASSSGLSNTGELFF. In DNA, the CDR3 is TGTGCCAGCAGCTCGGGACTTTCGAACACCGGGGAGCTGTTTTTT.

The J gene is TRBJ1-6, the V gene TRBV19, with 7 bases aligning to TRBD1. This CDR3 contains 18 residues. Germline assignment: CDR1 LNHDA and CDR2 SQIVND (reference sequence). V was pared by 3 bases and J by 7 bases, with 15 bases of the junction left unmatched. CDR3 nucleotides: TGTGCCAGTAGTATTAGCGGCGCGACAGGGATCTTAAATTCACCCCTCCACTTT. It is translated as CASSISGATGILNSPLHF.

The rearrangement joins TRBV6-1 to TRBJ1-5, with a tentative D call TRBD1 (5 bases). The CDR3 contains 19 residues. Trimming removed 2 bases at V and 0 bases at J, with 20 bases between. CDR1 MNHNS and CDR2 SASEGT come from the germline V gene. In DNA form, the CDR3 reads TGTGCCAGCAGTGAACTAAGCTCTCCGGGGCTCCTTAGCAATCAGCCCCAGCATTTT. Translating gives CASSELSSPGLLSNQPQHF.

This chain uses TRBV27 with TRBJ2-3, with 12 bases fitting TRBD2. Losses at the gene ends were 5 bases for V and 2 bases for J; bases not matched to a gene: 8. CDR3 length: 17 amino acids. Germline V lookup: CDR1 MNHEY, CDR2 SMNVEV (reference sequence). The CDR3 DNA sequence: TGTGCCAGCAGTCTCTGGACTAGCGGGGCTTTCACAGATACGCAGTATTTT. Translating it yields CASSLWTSGAFTDTQYF.

The chain couples TRBV18 to TRBJ2-5; D may be TRBD1 (5 bases). The CDR3 loop spans 14 amino acids. The germline gives CDR1 KGHSH, CDR2 LQKENI. Trimming stripped 3 bases from V and 1 base from J, with 9 bases between. For the CDR3, the DNA is TGTGCCAGCTCACCGACAGAAGCCCAAGAGACCCAGTACTTC. Its protein is CASSPTEAQETQYF.

The chain links TRBV15 to TRBJ2-1, with D uncertain. V gave up 1 base and J gave up 3 bases, with 13 bases separating them. From germline, CDR1 is LNHNV and CDR2 YYDKDF (reference sequence). CDR3 size: 16 residues. The CDR3 DNA is TGTGCCACCAGCAGAGTTCTGGGCGGAGACTACAATGAGCAGTTCTTC. It encodes CATSRVLGGDYNEQFF.

This clone appeared a single time. This chain joins TRBV28 and TRBJ1-2; 7 bases map to TRBD1. The CDR3 length is 15 residues. V lost 4 bases to trimming and J lost 2 bases; unmatched junction nucleotides: 7. Germline CDR1 reads MDHEN; CDR2 reads SYDVKM. The CDR3 nucleotides are TGTGCCAGCAGTTCGTCGACAGGGACCAACTATGGCTACACCTTC. Translated, it gives CASSSSTGTNYGYTF.

V and J are TRBV5-1 and TRBJ2-7; 7 nucleotides match TRBD1. Germline V lookup: CDR1 SGHRS, CDR2 YFSETQ. Trimming cost V 0 bases and J 0 bases; bases outside gene matches: 15. The CDR3 spans 19 residues. The CDR3 DNA reads TGCGCCAGCAGCTTGGGGGACCAAGAGACAGGGCTCTCCTCCTACGAGCAGTACTTC. Translating it yields CASSLGDQETGLSSYEQYF.

V and J are TRBV6-1 and TRBJ2-2; D ambiguous. Trimming removed 3 bases from V and 4 bases from J, with 6 bases in between. CDR3 length equals 13 residues. Germline V gives CDR1 MNHNS, CDR2 SASEGT. CDR3 DNA: TGTGCCAGCAGTGATGGGGTCACCGGGGAGCTGTTTTTT. Protein product: CASSDGVTGELFF.

The chain carries TRBV4-1 and TRBJ1-4; 10 bases agree with TRBD1. V shed 4 bases, J shed 6 bases, and the junction held 5 bases outside the gene matches. The length of the CDR3 is 15 residues. Germline V gene sequence: CDR1 MGHRA, CDR2 YSYEKL. Here the CDR3 reads CASSPLGTGDEKLFF. CDR3 in DNA: TGCGCCAGCAGCCCACTCGGGACAGGGGATGAAAAACTGTTTTTT.

V and J are TRBV5-4 and TRBJ2-6, with 14 bases that match TRBD2. This CDR3 region has 18 residues. CDR1 and CDR2 from the germline V gene are SGHNT and YYREEE (reference sequence). The V and J ends lost 4 bases and 0 bases, in that order; junction bases with no gene match: 3. The CDR3 reads CASSEGLAGVSGANVLTF. DNA for the CDR3: TGTGCCAGCAGCGAGGGACTAGCGGGGGTCTCTGGGGCCAACGTCCTGACTTTC.

The gene calls are TRBV11-2 and TRBJ2-7; D is unresolved. The germline V and J ends were trimmed by 1 base and 0 bases, with 4 bases remaining between them. Germline loops: CDR1 SGHAT, CDR2 FQNNGV. This CDR3 spans 13 amino acids. The CDR3 is CASSLAPSYEQYF. The DNA for the CDR3 is TGTGCCAGCAGCTTAGCCCCCTCCTACGAGCAGTACTTC.

The chain has TRBV2 and TRBJ1-2; no definite D call. The CDR3 length is 11 residues. Trimming pared 6 bases from V and 5 bases from J, leaving 7 bases between. The germline CDR1 and CDR2 sequences are SNHLY and FYNNEI. The chain's CDR3 is CASSGSYGYTF. In DNA, the CDR3 is TGTGCCAGCAGCGGGAGTTATGGCTACACCTTC.